This is a list of T cell receptor beta chains from one sample in a study of blood T cell repertoires in COVID-19. Assay used: immunoSEQ multiplex PCR; TCRdb lists only in-frame clones, some missing. This table has 39,000 or so clones, more than 70% appearing once. Input material: peripheral blood. The receptors were sampled from a woman older than 75 with active or convalescent COVID-19. Each CDR3 is given without its conserved first and last residue. D genes are given only for firm matches. Rows may omit the clone size; those that give it use once, few, many or a size class.

CDR3aa,v_gene,len,abundance,j_gene,d_gene
ASSPRTGFITGELF,TRBV27,14,once,TRBJ2-2,TRBD1
ASRSSGKVGPGELF,TRBV13,14,NA,TRBJ2-2,TRBD2
ASSSTTENTEAF,TRBV2,12,NA,TRBJ1-1,NA
ASSLNRGPGEAF,TRBV6-2/TRBV6-3,12,NA,TRBJ1-1,TRBD1
ASSLRGGDTQY,TRBV7-8,11,NA,TRBJ2-3,NA
ASSIGRGIDTEAF,TRBV19,13,NA,TRBJ1-1,TRBD1
ASSPTGQQYNEQF,TRBV11-2,13,NA,TRBJ2-1,TRBD1
ASHRGGNEKLF,TRBV28,11,NA,TRBJ1-4,NA
ASSLAGDSYEQY,TRBV5-1,12,NA,TRBJ2-7,NA
ASSYSGASYNEQF,TRBV6-5,13,NA,TRBJ2-1,NA